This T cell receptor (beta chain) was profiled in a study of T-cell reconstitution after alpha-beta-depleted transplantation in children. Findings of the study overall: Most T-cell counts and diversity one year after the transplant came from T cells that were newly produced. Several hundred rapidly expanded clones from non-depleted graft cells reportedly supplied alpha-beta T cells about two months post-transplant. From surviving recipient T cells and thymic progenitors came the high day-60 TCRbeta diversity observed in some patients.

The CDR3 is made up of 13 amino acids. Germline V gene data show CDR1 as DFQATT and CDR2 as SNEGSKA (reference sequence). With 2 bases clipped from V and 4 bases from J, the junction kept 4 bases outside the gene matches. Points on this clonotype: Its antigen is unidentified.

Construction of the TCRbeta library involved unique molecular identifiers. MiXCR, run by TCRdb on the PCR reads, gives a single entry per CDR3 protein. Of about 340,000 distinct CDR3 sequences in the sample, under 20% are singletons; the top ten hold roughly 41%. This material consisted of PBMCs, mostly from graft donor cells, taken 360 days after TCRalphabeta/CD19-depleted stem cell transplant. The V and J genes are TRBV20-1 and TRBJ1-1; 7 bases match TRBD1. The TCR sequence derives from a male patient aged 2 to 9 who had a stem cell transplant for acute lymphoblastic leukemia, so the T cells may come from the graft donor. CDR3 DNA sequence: TGCAGTGCTAGAAGGGGGCTTAGCACTGAAGCTTTCTTT. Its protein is CSARRGLSTEAFF.